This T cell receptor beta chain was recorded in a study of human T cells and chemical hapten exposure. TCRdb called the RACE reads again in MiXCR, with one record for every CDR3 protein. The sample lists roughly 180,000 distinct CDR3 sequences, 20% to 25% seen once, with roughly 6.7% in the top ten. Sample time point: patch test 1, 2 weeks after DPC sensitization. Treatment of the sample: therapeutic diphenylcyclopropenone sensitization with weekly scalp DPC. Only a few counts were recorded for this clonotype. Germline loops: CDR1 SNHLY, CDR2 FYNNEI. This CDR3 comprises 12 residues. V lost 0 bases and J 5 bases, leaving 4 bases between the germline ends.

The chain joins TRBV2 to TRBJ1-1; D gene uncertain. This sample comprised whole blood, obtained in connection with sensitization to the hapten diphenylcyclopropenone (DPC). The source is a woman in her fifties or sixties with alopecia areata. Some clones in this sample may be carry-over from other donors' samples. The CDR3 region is CASSEAGTEAFF. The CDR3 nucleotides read TGTGCCAGCAGTGAAGCGGGAACTGAAGCTTTCTTT.